This entry concerns a single T cell receptor beta chain. The antigen is undetermined. V lost 6 bases and J lost 2; bases outside the gene matches: 7. Per the germline V gene, CDR1 is LGHNT and CDR2 is FRNRAP. The CDR3 is 15 amino acids. Generated by immunoSEQ multiplex PCR, the TCRdb table keeps only in-frame clones and is missing some. Of 100,000 or so clones listed, approximately 90% are singletons. This sample stems from a study of cytomegalovirus exposure and HLA in healthy donors. About the study: The roughly 110 validation repertoires were reported in a later analysis to have been generated on the same platform as the approximately 700 first-cohort repertoires. Study-wide results and caveats: In vitro work confirmed that a few CMV-associated chains recognize CMV antigens. Rare TCR sequences dominated, though some public TCRs recurred in many donors.

The study drew the donors from its approximately 110-subject validation cohort, separate from the roughly 700-subject first cohort. The V gene is TRBV12-5, the J gene TRBJ2-3; 8 bases map to TRBD1. The clonotype comes from a woman aged 25 to 39 in good health and CMV-seronegative. Sequenced input: PBMCs. Here the CDR3 DNA reads TGTGCTAGTGGCCTGGGGACAGGCCTCACAGATACGCAGTATTTT. Its protein product is CASGLGTGLTDTQYF.